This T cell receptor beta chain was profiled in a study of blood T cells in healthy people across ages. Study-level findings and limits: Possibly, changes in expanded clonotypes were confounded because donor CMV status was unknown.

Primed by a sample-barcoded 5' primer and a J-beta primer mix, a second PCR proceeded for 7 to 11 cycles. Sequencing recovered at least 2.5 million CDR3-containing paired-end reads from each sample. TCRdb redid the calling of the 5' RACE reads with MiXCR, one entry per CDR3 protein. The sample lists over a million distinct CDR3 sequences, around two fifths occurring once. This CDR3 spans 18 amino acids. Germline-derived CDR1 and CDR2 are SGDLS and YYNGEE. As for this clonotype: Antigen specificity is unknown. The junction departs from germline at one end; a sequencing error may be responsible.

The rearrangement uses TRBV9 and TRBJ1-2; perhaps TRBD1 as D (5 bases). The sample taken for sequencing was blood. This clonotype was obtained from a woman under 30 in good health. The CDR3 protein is CASSVETVSRGGDYGYTF. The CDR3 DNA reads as TGTGCCAGCAGCGTAGAAACCGTATCGCGGGGAGGGGACTACGGCTACACCTTC.